Below are 31 T cell receptor beta chains sequenced from a single sample in a study of blood T cell repertoires in COVID-19. Here immunoSEQ multiplex PCR was the method, and the copy in TCRdb shows in-frame clones only, minus some. The table has 150,000 to 200,000 clones, around 82% seen once. The sequencing sample was made of PBMCs or T cells enriched from blood (not recorded which). The receptors were sampled from a man in his fifties or sixties who had recovered from COVID-19.

This rearrangement joins TRBV7-9 to TRBJ1-4, with no clear D. The CDR3 totals 13 residues. Germline V CDR1 and CDR2: SEHNR, FQNEAQ (reference sequence). Trimming pared 0 bases from V and 8 bases from J, leaving 7 bases between. CDR3 in amino acids: CASSLAGSEKLFF. CDR3 DNA: TGTGCCAGCAGCTTAGCCGGGTCGGAAAAACTGTTTTTT.

The V call is TRBV6-6, the J call TRBJ1-6; no firm D call. Trimming cost V 5 bases and J 9 bases, with 11 bases left between them. There are 13 residues in the CDR3. Germline-derived CDR1 and CDR2 are MNHNY and SVGAGI (reference sequence). This chain's CDR3 is CASSNVAFSPLHF. CDR3 in DNA: TGTGCCAGCAGTAATGTGGCATTTTCACCCCTCCACTTT.

The chain has TRBV10-3 and TRBJ1-5, with a weak D call TRBD1 (6 bases). Germline V lookup: CDR1 ENHRY, CDR2 SYGVKD. V gave up 7 bases and J gave up 8 bases, with 15 bases separating them. The CDR3 totals 13 residues. CDR3 DNA: TGTGCCATCAATAACAGGGATGGTGAGCCCCAGCATTTT. Amino acids: CAINNRDGEPQHF.

The chain is built from TRBV7-2 and TRBJ1-6; D is unresolved. CDR3 length: 16 amino acids. Trimming took 3 bases from V and 3 from J, leaving 12 bases between them. Germline loops: CDR1 SGHTA, CDR2 FQGNSA. The DNA for the CDR3 is TGTGCCAGCAGCTTCCGCCTACTTGACTATAATTCACCCCTCCACTTT. Translation gives CASSFRLLDYNSPLHF.

This clone has only one observation. The chain carries TRBV5-6 and TRBJ2-2; a possible D gene is TRBD1 (6 bases). V was trimmed by 1 base and J by 2 bases, leaving 12 bases between them. The CDR3 length is 16 residues. Germline CDR1 is SGHDT and CDR2 is YYEEEE. In DNA, the CDR3 is TGTGCCAGCAGCTTGACGTACAGGGACAACACCGGGGAGCTGTTTTTT. Amino acids: CASSLTYRDNTGELFF.

The chain carries TRBV19 and TRBJ1-5, with D hard to call. Trimming cost V 2 bases and J 6 bases, with 5 bases left between them. CDR1 LNHDA and CDR2 SQIVND come from the germline V gene (reference sequence). The CDR3 extends over 12 amino acids. CDR3: CASSINSQPQHF. CDR3 nucleotide sequence: TGTGCCAGTAGTATAAACTCTCAGCCCCAGCATTTT.

The chain combines TRBV28 with TRBJ2-1; maybe TRBD2 (6 bases). V dropped 7 bases and J dropped 4 bases, with 14 bases sitting between them. From germline, CDR1 is MDHEN and CDR2 SYDVKM. The CDR3 is 14 amino acids. CDR3: CASIPGAYYNEQFF. In DNA, the CDR3 is TGTGCCAGCATCCCGGGAGCCTATTACAATGAGCAGTTCTTC.

The chain combines TRBV29-1 with TRBJ1-2, with 9 bases aligning to TRBD1. The V and J ends lost 3 bases and 7 bases, in that order; junction bases with no gene match: 0. The CDR3 has 11 amino acids. Germline values: CDR1 SQVTM, CDR2 ANQGSEA. CDR3 protein: CSVEDRGGYTF. The CDR3 DNA reads TGCAGCGTTGAGGACAGGGGTGGCTACACCTTC.

This chain uses TRBV12-3 or TRBV12-4 with TRBJ2-1; D unclear. V dropped 3 bases and J dropped 8 bases, with 11 bases sitting between them. The length of the CDR3 is 13 residues. CDR3 coding DNA: TGTGCCAGCAGTTTTCCTAGTTTTGATGAGCAGTTCTTC. It translates to CASSFPSFDEQFF.

The chain uses TRBV19 and TRBJ2-2, with a tentative D call TRBD2 (5 bases). Germline-derived CDR1 and CDR2 are LNHDA and SQIVND (reference sequence). The CDR3 spans 15 residues. V was shortened by 1 base and J by 0 bases, with 6 bases between the two germline ends. The CDR3 is CASSIVGTNTGELFF. Here the CDR3 DNA reads TGTGCCAGTAGTATAGTCGGGACGAACACCGGGGAGCTGTTTTTT.

V usage is TRBV6-4 and J usage is TRBJ1-2, with 9 bases aligning to TRBD1. With V trimmed by 3 bases and J by 4 bases, 6 bases remained unmatched. This CDR3 region has 15 residues. Germline CDR1 reads MRHNA; CDR2 reads SNTAGT. In nucleotides, the CDR3 is TGTGCCAGCAGTGAAGGAACAGGGGGCTTCTATGGCTACACCTTC. Translated, it gives CASSEGTGGFYGYTF.

The chain combines TRBV18 with TRBJ1-6; possible D gene TRBD1, 5 bases. CDR1 KGHSH and CDR2 LQKENI come from the germline V gene. The CDR3 loop spans 15 amino acids. Trimming left V 2 bases short and J 10 bases short, with 15 bases between. The CDR3 coding sequence is TGTGCCAGCTCACCAACCGTTCAGGGAAACTCACCCCTCCACTTT. Protein: CASSPTVQGNSPLHF.

This chain joins TRBV29-1 and TRBJ1-2; 7 nucleotides agree with TRBD1. The CDR3 covers 14 residues. Germline V lookup: CDR1 SQVTM, CDR2 ANQGSEA. The trim removed 7 bases at V and 2 bases at J, leaving 10 bases unmatched. The CDR3 nucleotides are TGCAGCGCAAGGCGGGACAGCTCGAACTATGGCTACACCTTC. Translation: CSARRDSSNYGYTF.

The chain recombines TRBV5-6 with TRBJ1-5, with D possibly TRBD1 on 6 matching bases. The germline V gene has CDR1 SGHDT and CDR2 YYEEEE. The CDR3 totals 15 residues. Trimming left V 0 bases short and J 4 bases short, with 11 bases between. CDR3 region: CASSLGQGINQPQHF. CDR3 DNA sequence: TGTGCCAGCAGCTTGGGTCAGGGGATAAATCAGCCCCAGCATTTT.

The chain links TRBV27 to TRBJ1-1; the match to TRBD1 covers 11 bases. Germline lookup yields CDR1 MNHEY and CDR2 SMNVEV (reference sequence). The trim removed 2 bases at V and 0 bases at J, leaving 2 bases unmatched. The CDR3 is 16 residues long. The CDR3 bases are TGTGCCAGCAGTTTAAGGACAGGGGGCTTGAACACTGAAGCTTTCTTT. Translated: CASSLRTGGLNTEAFF.

The rearrangement uses TRBV7-2 and TRBJ1-1, with D perhaps matching TRBD1 (5 bases). Germline CDR1 is SGHTA and CDR2 is FQGNSA. CDR3 size: 13 residues. Trimming pared 5 bases from V and 3 bases from J, leaving 10 bases between. DNA for the CDR3: TGTGCCAGCAGCCACACAGGAGACACTGAAGCTTTCTTT. This gives the protein CASSHTGDTEAFF. Together with reference TRBV7-2 and TRBJ1-1, the CDR3 gives the full variable domain: GAGVSQSPSNKVTEKGKDVELRCDPISGHTALYWYRQSLGQGLEFLIYFQGNSAPDKSGLPSDRFSAERTGGSVSTLTIQRTQQEDSAVYLCASSHTGDTEAFFGQGTRLTVV.

V usage is TRBV21-1 and J usage is TRBJ1-1; TRBD1, the table's D call, lacks a check against the DNA. TRBV21-1 is a documented pseudogene. The CDR3 totals 14 residues. The CDR3 loop reads CASSLRGRNTEAFF. Here the CDR3 DNA reads TGTGCCAGCAGCCTGAGGGGGCGGAACACTGAAGCTTTCTTT.

The chain couples TRBV19 to TRBJ2-7, with 11 bases lining up with TRBD1. Germline CDR1 is LNHDA and CDR2 is SQIVND (reference sequence). The CDR3 extends over 15 amino acids. V lost 7 bases and J lost 1; bases outside the gene matches: 6. The CDR3 DNA is TGTGCCAGTACGACCGGGACAGGGGGTTCCTACGAGCAGTACTTC. Translating gives CASTTGTGGSYEQYF.

This clone was picked up a small number of times. The rearrangement links TRBV27 to TRBJ2-7; 10 positions agree with TRBD1. The CDR3 has 18 residues. V gave up 5 bases and J gave up 0 bases; unmatched junction bases: 13. Germline lookup yields CDR1 MNHEY and CDR2 SMNVEV (reference sequence). In nucleotides, the CDR3 is TGTGCCAGCAGTCCGGGACAGGGGTTTCGCCTGAACTCCTACGAGCAGTACTTC. Translated: CASSPGQGFRLNSYEQYF.

The chain joins TRBV6-5 to TRBJ1-1; the match to TRBD1 covers 8 bases. The CDR3 is 15 residues long. The germline gives CDR1 MNHEY, CDR2 SVGAGI. J gave up 4 bases and V 5 bases, and 9 bases lay outside the gene matches. CDR3 DNA: TGTGCCAGCAGTCTCTCGGGACAGGCGCCCACTGAAGCTTTCTTT. Its translation is CASSLSGQAPTEAFF.

The chain has TRBV14 and TRBJ2-1; D gene ambiguous. V was cut by 4 bases and J by 5 bases, with 6 bases left in between. Germline V gene sequence: CDR1 SGHDN, CDR2 FVKESK. The CDR3 runs 12 residues. CDR3 residues: CASSPTHNEQFF. Written as DNA, the CDR3 is TGTGCCAGCAGCCCGACACACAATGAGCAGTTCTTC. Full variable domain (rest looked up from reference TRBV14 and TRBJ2-1): EAGVTQFPSHSVIEKGQTVTLRCDPISGHDNLYWYRRVMGKEIKFLLHFVKESKQDESGMPNNRFLAERTGGTYSTLKVQPAELEDSGVYFCASSPTHNEQFFGPGTRLTVL.

V and J are TRBV23-1 and TRBJ2-2; unclear D gene. TRBV23-1 is filed as an ORF, its function uncertain. The CDR3 spans 16 residues. Trimming cost V 4 bases and J 4 bases, with 16 bases left between them. The CDR3 here is CASSPLYIFPTGELFF. The CDR3 DNA sequence: TGCGCCAGCAGTCCCCTCTATATTTTCCCCACCGGGGAGCTGTTTTTT.

The rearrangement links TRBV10-3 to TRBJ2-1; 8 nucleotides agree with TRBD1. The CDR3 sequence is 13 residues long. Germline V gene lookup returns CDR1 ENHRY and CDR2 SYGVKD. Trimming took 6 bases from V and 5 from J; bases not matched to a gene: 3. The CDR3 reads CAIRQGGDNEQFF. Written as DNA, the CDR3 is TGTGCCATCAGACAGGGGGGCGACAATGAGCAGTTCTTC.

The CDR3: CASSPLGDINEQYF. The CDR3 bases are TGTGCCAGCAGCCCACTGGGAGACATCAACGAGCAGTACTTC. This chain joins TRBV7-8 and TRBJ2-7, with D perhaps TRBD2 (5 bases). V lost 5 bases and J 5 bases, leaving 16 bases between the germline ends. Looked up from germline, CDR1 is SGHVS and CDR2 is FQNEAQ. The CDR3 has 14 residues.

A few counts support this clone. V and J are TRBV6-2 or TRBV6-3 and TRBJ1-1; the D is unclear. Germline-derived CDR1 and CDR2 are MNHEY and SVGEGT. V gave up 0 bases and J gave up 0 bases, with 8 bases separating them. The CDR3 sequence is 15 residues long. The CDR3 reads CASSYSVLLNTEAFF. The DNA of the CDR3 is TGTGCCAGCAGTTACTCGGTACTTTTGAACACTGAAGCTTTCTTT.

The rearrangement joins TRBV23-1 to TRBJ1-5; tentative D call: TRBD1 (5 bases). TRBV23-1 is sorted into the ORF group, with uncertain function. The germline V and J ends were trimmed by 2 bases and 4 bases, with 12 bases remaining between them. CDR3 length: 15 amino acids. The CDR3 spells CASSQRSGGNQPQHF. CDR3 DNA sequence: TGCGCCAGCAGTCAACGGTCGGGGGGAAATCAGCCCCAGCATTTT.

This clone occurred once. This chain links TRBV2 with TRBJ2-3; TRBD2 matches 10 bases. The germline V gene has CDR1 SNHLY and CDR2 FYNNEI. The CDR3 contains 16 residues. J lost 8 bases, V lost 4 bases, and 12 bases had no gene match. As DNA, the CDR3 is TGTGCCAGCAGTGCCTCCCTAGCGGGGGTTTCGCTTACGCAGTATTTT. This encodes CASSASLAGVSLTQYF.

This rearrangement joins TRBV19 to TRBJ2-5; D may be TRBD2 (5 bases). The CDR3 is made up of 14 amino acids. V was trimmed by 3 bases and J by 4 bases, leaving 12 bases between them. The germline CDR1 and CDR2 sequences are LNHDA and SQIVND (reference sequence). This CDR3 is CASSIRREGETQYF. The CDR3 bases are TGTGCCAGTAGTATTCGGCGCGAGGGAGAGACCCAGTACTTC.

This clone was observed once. The chain has TRBV5-1 and TRBJ1-1; D is uncertain. This CDR3 has 15 amino acids. The V and J ends lost 0 bases and 0 bases respectively, with 9 bases between them. Germline CDR1 reads SGHRS; CDR2 reads YFSETQ. Here the CDR3 reads CASSLAGTMNTEAFF. The CDR3 DNA is TGCGCCAGCAGCTTGGCAGGAACCATGAACACTGAAGCTTTCTTT. Complete variable domain (other parts from reference TRBV5-1 and TRBJ1-1): KAGVTQTPRYLIKTRGQQVTLSCSPISGHRSVSWYQQTPGQGLQFLFEYFSETQRNKGNFPGRFSGRQFSNSRSEMNVSTLELGDSALYLCASSLAGTMNTEAFFGQGTRLTVV.

V and J are TRBV28 and TRBJ1-5; D is undetermined. The CDR3 consists of 15 residues. V was cut by 2 bases and J by 3 bases, with 11 bases left in between. CDR1 MDHEN and CDR2 SYDVKM come from the germline V gene. CDR3 nucleotide sequence: TGTGCCAGCAGTTTACTCGACACGACCAATCAGCCCCAGCATTTT. Translation: CASSLLDTTNQPQHF.

This clone was recorded once. J is TRBJ2-2 and V is TRBV11-3; D ambiguous. CDR3 size: 14 residues. V lost 1 base and J lost 9, with 12 bases in between. Germline V CDR1 and CDR2: SGHNT, YENEEA. The CDR3 DNA sequence: TGTGCCAGCAGCTTAGTTGTCCAGATCCGGGAGCTGTTTTTT. Protein: CASSLVVQIRELFF.